Listed below are T cell receptor beta chains from one sample, sequenced in a study of blood T cells in healthy people across ages. TCRdb re-analysed the 5' RACE reads in MiXCR, keeping a single row per CDR3 protein. The data hold approximately 790,000 distinct CDR3 sequences, with roughly 60% observed a single time. The sequencing sample was made of blood. The receptors here all came from a man in his thirties or forties in good health. CDR3s include the opening cysteine and the closing phenylalanine or tryptophan. The D gene is left open where the match is weak. Only part of the rows carry a size: once, few, many, or a class if the clone is expanded.

>TRBD2|TRBV7-2|TRBJ2-3|once
TGTGCCAGCAGCTTAGATCCGACTAGCGGGGGGAACACAGATACGCAGTATTTT
CASSLDPTSGGNTDTQYF
>TRBD1|TRBV6-2/TRBV6-3|TRBJ2-3|few
TGTGCCAGCAGAGGGGACAGGGAGACAGATACGCAGTATTTT
CASRGDRETDTQYF
>-|TRBV7-7|TRBJ2-5|few
TGTGCCAGCAGCTCGTTGGAGGGGTATGGTAAAGAGACCCAGTACTTC
CASSSLEGYGKETQYF
>-|TRBV20-1|TRBJ2-7|-
TGCAGTGCTACAGCAAGCTCCTACGAGCAGTACTTC
CSATASSYEQYF
>-|TRBV5-1|TRBJ1-4|few
TGCGCCAGCAACTCAGGGCCGGCTAATGAAAAACTGTTTTTT
CASNSGPANEKLFF
>-|TRBV9|TRBJ1-1|-
TGTGCCAGCAGCGTAGGGGGAGGGGCCGGAGGAACTGAAGCTTTCTTT
CASSVGGGAGGTEAFF
>-|TRBV29-1|TRBJ2-5|-
TGCAGCGTTGGGGACGTAGAAACCCAGTACTTC
CSVGDVETQYF
>-|TRBV7-2|TRBJ1-2|few
TGTGCCAGCAGCTTAGGGGGACAAGGAGGGAACTATGGCTACACCTTC
CASSLGGQGGNYGYTF
>-|TRBV6-5|TRBJ2-7|-
TGTGCCAGCAGCCCGGGGGCCAACGAGCAGTACTTC
CASSPGANEQYF
>-|TRBV4-2|TRBJ1-2|-
TGTGCCAGCAGCCAAGATAAACCAGGAGACTATGGCTACACCTTC
CASSQDKPGDYGYTF
>TRBD2|TRBV5-1|TRBJ2-1|-
TGCGCCAGCAGCTTGATAACTAGCGGCGGGGAGCAGTTCTTC
CASSLITSGGEQFF
>-|TRBV7-2|TRBJ1-4|few
TGTGCCAGCCGGTTAACAGCTGGGGGTGAAAAACTGTTTTTT
CASRLTAGGEKLFF
>-|TRBV6-5|TRBJ1-6|-
TGTGCCAGCAGTACCAGGGCGCGAAATTCACCCCTCCACTTT
CASSTRARNSPLHF
>-|TRBV25-1|TRBJ2-5|-
TGTGCCAGCAGGGACCAGGGACTGACTCAAGAGACCCAGTACTTC
CASRDQGLTQETQYF
>TRBD1|TRBV12-3/TRBV12-4|TRBJ1-2|-
TGTGCCAGCAGTCCGACGACAGGGGTCGGCGGCTACACCTTC
CASSPTTGVGGYTF
>-|TRBV10-3|TRBJ2-7|-
TGTGCCACCTTCTTAAATGAGCAGTACTTC
CATFLNEQYF
>-|TRBV7-2|TRBJ1-2|-
TGTGCCAGCACCCCAGGGGCTAGGAACTATGGCTACACCTTC
CASTPGARNYGYTF
>-|TRBV25-1|TRBJ2-5|-
TGTGCCAGCAGTGAATGGGGGGGCACGGGTCAAGAGACCCAGTACTTC
CASSEWGGTGQETQYF
>TRBD2|TRBV9|TRBJ2-5|-
TGTGCCAGCAGCGTCGAGACCGGACTAGCGGGGGGTCCGTACCAAGAGACCCAGTACTTC
CASSVETGLAGGPYQETQYF
>TRBD2|TRBV29-1|TRBJ2-1|-
TGCAGCGTTGTGGGACTAGCGGGGGGCTCCTACAATGAGCAGTTCTTC
CSVVGLAGGSYNEQFF
>-|TRBV2|TRBJ2-1|-
TGTGCCAGCAGTGAAGCGCTTAGCCACCGAAGAGACAATGAGCAGTTCTTC
CASSEALSHRRDNEQFF
>-|TRBV25-1|TRBJ1-2|few
TGTGCCAGCAGTGACCAATACCCTAGGAGGGGAACTAACTATGGCTACACCTTC
CASSDQYPRRGTNYGYTF
>TRBD2|TRBV7-9|TRBJ2-1|-
TGTGCCAGCAGCTCCAAGCGGGGAGAGCAGTTCTTC
CASSSKRGEQFF
>-|TRBV24-1|TRBJ2-5|-
TGTGCCACCAGTGCGGTAGGAGGGGGGCAGGAGACCCAGTACTTC
CATSAVGGGQETQYF